The 28 T cell receptor beta chains below were found in one sample sequenced in a study of T cells in pancreatic ductal adenocarcinoma. The selected patients with pancreatic ductal adenocarcinoma had surgery but no neoadjuvant therapy. Produced via immunoSEQ multiplex PCR; TCRdb's table is partial and in-frame only. The data show about 16,000 clones, approximately 90% seen once. What was sequenced was PBMCs. These TCRs come from a human donor with pancreatic ductal adenocarcinoma.

The chain employs TRBV29-1 and TRBJ2-3; the match to TRBD2 covers 8 bases. The CDR3 consists of 15 residues. The germline gives CDR1 SQVTM, CDR2 ANQGSEA. The J segment lost 0 bases and the V segment lost 4 bases, leaving 6 bases of the junction unmatched. The CDR3, as DNA: TGCAGCGTTGTCTGGGCGGGAGGTAGCACAGATACGCAGTATTTT. Protein sequence: CSVVWAGGSTDTQYF.

The chain carries TRBV19 and TRBJ1-5, with unresolved D. Looked up from germline, CDR1 is LNHDA and CDR2 is SQIVND (reference sequence). The CDR3 contains 15 residues. V shed 6 bases and J shed 3 bases, with 15 bases lying between them. CDR3 DNA sequence: TGTGCCAGTAGCCCCGAGATGCGGCCCAATCAGCCCCAGCATTTT. It yields the protein CASSPEMRPNQPQHF. The full variable domain, in which reference TRBV19 and TRBJ1-5 provide the parts outside the CDR3, is DGGITQSPKYLFRKEGQNVTLSCEQNLNHDAMYWYRQDPGQGLRLIYYSQIVNDFQKGDIAEGYSVSREKKESFPLTVTSAQKNPTAFYLCASSPEMRPNQPQHFGDGTRLSIL.

The V and J genes are TRBV2 and TRBJ2-1; TRBD2 matches 11 bases. The CDR3 has 16 residues. Losses at the gene ends were 6 bases for V and 0 bases for J; bases not matched to a gene: 4. The V gene's germline CDR1 is SNHLY and CDR2 FYNNEI. The CDR3 here is CASRGTSGFSYNEQFF. The CDR3 DNA sequence: TGTGCCAGCAGAGGGACTAGCGGTTTCTCCTACAATGAGCAGTTCTTC.

DNA for the CDR3: TGTGCCAGCAGCTTAGCGCTGACGTCGGCAGGGCTGTTTTTT. It codes for CASSLALTSAGLFF. The chain recombines TRBV7-2 with TRBJ2-2, with D unresolved. Per germline, CDR1 SGHTA and CDR2 FQGNSA. Trimming shortened V by 0 bases and J by 13 bases, and 15 bases separated the two germline ends. This CDR3 region has 14 residues. Combining the CDR3 with reference TRBV7-2 and TRBJ2-2 gives the whole variable domain GAGVSQSPSNKVTEKGKDVELRCDPISGHTALYWYRQSLGQGLEFLIYFQGNSAPDKSGLPSDRFSAERTGGSVSTLTIQRTQQEDSAVYLCASSLALTSAGLFFGEGSRLTVL.

The chain uses TRBV6-5 and TRBJ1-1; 12 bases map to TRBD1. This CDR3 region has 16 residues. V lost 4 bases to trimming and J lost 7 bases; unmatched junction nucleotides: 10. Germline V gene data show CDR1 as MNHEY and CDR2 as SVGAGI. CDR3 sequence: CASSSAGTGGLNEAFF. CDR3 coding DNA: TGTGCCAGCAGTTCCGCCGGGACAGGGGGCCTTAATGAAGCTTTCTTT.

The chain has TRBV30 and TRBJ2-1; the match to TRBD2 covers 8 bases. With 0 bases clipped from V and 7 bases from J, the junction kept 8 bases outside the gene matches. The CDR3 consists of 15 residues. Germline V CDR1 and CDR2: GTSNPN, SVGIG (reference sequence). The CDR3 spells CAWSVLSGSMNEQFF. The CDR3 bases are TGTGCCTGGAGTGTACTAAGCGGGAGTATGAATGAGCAGTTCTTC.

V is TRBV18 and J is TRBJ1-5, with unresolved D. CDR3 length equals 14 residues. Germline lookup yields CDR1 KGHSH and CDR2 LQKENI. The V and J ends lost 2 bases and 0 bases respectively, with 5 bases between them. CDR3 amino acids: CASSPSLSNQPQHF. CDR3 bases: TGTGCCAGCTCACCATCCCTTAGCAATCAGCCCCAGCATTTT.

This chain uses TRBV7-2 with TRBJ2-7; D call uncertain. This CDR3 is built from 13 residues. V lost 2 bases and J 5 bases, leaving 10 bases between the germline ends. Germline V gene data show CDR1 as SGHTA and CDR2 as FQGNSA. The CDR3 sequence: CASSLPTINEQYF. CDR3 DNA sequence: TGTGCCAGCAGCTTACCCACTATCAACGAGCAGTACTTC.

This chain joins TRBV27 and TRBJ2-7; D is perhaps TRBD2 (6 bases). This CDR3 is 14 amino acids long. With 5 bases removed from V and 7 bases from J, the gap between germline ends came to 18 bases. Germline CDR1 reads MNHEY; CDR2 reads SMNVEV (reference sequence). The CDR3 region is CASSENWGLGEQYF. DNA for the CDR3: TGTGCCAGCAGTGAAAACTGGGGACTTGGGGAGCAGTACTTC.

V gene TRBV2 combines with J gene TRBJ1-4; tentatively, D is TRBD1 (6 bases). The ends were cut back, 6 bases at V and 2 bases at J, with 10 bases in the middle. Germline CDR1 and CDR2: SNHLY and FYNNEI. The length of the CDR3 is 14 residues. The CDR3 sequence: CASSEGVTNEKLFF. CDR3 nucleotides: TGTGCCAGCAGCGAGGGGGTCACTAATGAAAAACTGTTTTTT.

The chain couples TRBV7-2 to TRBJ2-7; 10 bases align to TRBD1. The length of the CDR3 is 17 residues. Looked up from germline, CDR1 is SGHTA and CDR2 is FQGNSA. J was trimmed by 2 bases and V by 3 bases; bases with no gene match: 10. CDR3 sequence: CASSLAYEGQGTYEQYF. CDR3 sequence (DNA): TGTGCCAGCAGCTTGGCCTATGAGGGACAGGGGACCTACGAGCAGTACTTC.

The genes are TRBV29-1 and TRBJ2-7; D is uncertain. V was pared by 0 bases and J by 1 base, with 13 bases between. The CDR3 totals 15 residues. Germline V gene sequence: CDR1 SQVTM, CDR2 ANQGSEA. In DNA, the CDR3 is TGCAGCGTTGAAGATCGCAGAAGCGAGTCCTACGAGCAGTACTTC. Translating it yields CSVEDRRSESYEQYF.

The J gene is TRBJ2-4, the V gene TRBV7-3; 8 positions match TRBD2. The CDR3 has 19 residues. With V trimmed by 5 bases and J by 1 base, 16 bases remained unmatched. CDR1 and CDR2 from the germline V gene are SGHTA and FQGTGA. The CDR3: CASSHDPTSAVPAKNIQYF. Written as DNA, the CDR3 is TGTGCCAGCAGCCACGATCCGACTAGCGCAGTCCCGGCCAAAAACATTCAGTACTTC.

The chain combines TRBV7-2 with TRBJ1-1; TRBD1 is a possible D gene (5 bases). The germline gives CDR1 SGHTA, CDR2 FQGNSA. Deletions cut 5 bases from V and 5 bases from J, with 15 bases between. This CDR3 comprises 14 residues. In nucleotides, the CDR3 is TGTGCCAGCAGCCCCTCGGGACTGTTGACTGAAGCTTTCTTT. Amino acid sequence: CASSPSGLLTEAFF.

The V and J genes are TRBV11-2 and TRBJ2-5, with D possibly TRBD2 on 6 matching bases. The germline V and J ends were trimmed by 5 bases and 1 base, with 11 bases remaining between them. CDR3 length: 14 residues. Germline-derived CDR1 and CDR2 are SGHAT and FQNNGV. The CDR3 spells CASSHGGTQETQYF. DNA for the CDR3: TGTGCCAGCAGCCATGGGGGGACCCAAGAGACCCAGTACTTC.

The rearrangement uses TRBV7-9 and TRBJ1-1; 9 nucleotides line up with TRBD1. Germline lookup yields CDR1 SEHNR and CDR2 FQNEAQ (reference sequence). The CDR3 contains 18 residues. Losses at the gene ends were 1 base for V and 4 bases for J; bases not matched to a gene: 13. The CDR3 here is CASSLGNRGRGPLTEAFF. CDR3 bases: TGTGCCAGCAGCTTAGGGAACAGGGGGCGCGGGCCCCTCACTGAAGCTTTCTTT. The full variable domain, rest sourced from reference TRBV7-9 and TRBJ1-1, is DTGVSQNPRHKITKRGQNVTFRCDPISEHNRLYWYRQTLGQGPEFLTYFQNEAQLEKSRLLSDRFSAERPKGSFSTLEIQRTEQGDSAMYLCASSLGNRGRGPLTEAFFGQGTRLTVV.

The chain joins TRBV19 to TRBJ2-7; 7 nucleotides agree with TRBD2. The CDR3 is 14 residues long. The V and J ends lost 5 bases and 3 bases, in that order; junction bases with no gene match: 7. Germline assignment: CDR1 LNHDA and CDR2 SQIVND (reference sequence). This CDR3 is CASSQLRGSYEQYF. DNA for the CDR3: TGTGCCAGTAGTCAACTCCGCGGGAGCTACGAGCAGTACTTC.

The rearrangement joins TRBV5-4 to TRBJ2-4, with a possible D match to TRBD1 (6 bases). CDR1 is SGHNT and CDR2 is YYREEE in the germline V gene (reference sequence). The V gene lost 0 bases and the J gene lost 1 base, with 14 bases spanning the gap. The CDR3 sequence is 17 residues long. The CDR3 reads CASSLEVGRGAKNIQYF. The CDR3 DNA reads TGTGCCAGCAGCTTGGAGGTGGGCAGGGGTGCCAAAAACATTCAGTACTTC.

The CDR3 is CASSLVGTGRNSPLHF. The CDR3 bases are TGCGCCAGCAGCTTGGTCGGGACAGGGAGGAATTCACCCCTCCACTTT. The genes are TRBV5-1 and TRBJ1-6; 9 nucleotides match TRBD1. Germline V gene data show CDR1 as SGHRS and CDR2 as YFSETQ. The length of the CDR3 is 16 residues. Trimming cost V 0 bases and J 7 bases; bases outside gene matches: 5.

The chain is built from TRBV28 and TRBJ2-6; D might be TRBD1 or TRBD2, each matching 5 bases. V was trimmed by 4 bases and J by 0 bases, leaving 16 bases between them. The V gene's germline CDR1 is MDHEN and CDR2 SYDVKM. This CDR3 is built from 18 residues. The CDR3 DNA follows: TGTGCCAGCAGTTCAGGTGCCCGGGACCGCTCTGGGGCCAACGTCCTGACTTTC. It specifies CASSSGARDRSGANVLTF.

The rearrangement joins TRBV5-4 to TRBJ2-7; 16 positions agree with TRBD2. Germline loops: CDR1 SGHNT, CDR2 YYREEE (reference sequence). J gave up 3 bases and V 3 bases, and 15 bases lay outside the gene matches. The CDR3 covers 20 residues. The CDR3 region has the DNA TGTGCCAGCAGCTCGGCCGGGACTAGCGGGGGGGCTGGGCGAGTCTACGAGCAGTACTTC. Translating gives CASSSAGTSGGAGRVYEQYF.

The chain is built from TRBV2 and TRBJ2-1, with no clear D. The CDR3 runs 14 residues. Germline assignment: CDR1 SNHLY and CDR2 FYNNEI. The V and J ends lost 4 bases and 0 bases respectively, with 7 bases between them. CDR3 amino acids: CASSGSLSYNEQFF. DNA for the CDR3: TGTGCCAGCAGTGGGTCGCTCTCCTACAATGAGCAGTTCTTC.

This chain links TRBV7-6 with TRBJ2-5, with 9 nucleotides matching TRBD1. The CDR3 length is 18 residues. J was trimmed by 1 base and V by 3 bases; bases with no gene match: 12. Germline loops: CDR1 SGHVS, CDR2 FNYEAQ. The CDR3 spells CASSFPEQGALGQETQYF. The DNA of the CDR3 is TGTGCCAGCAGCTTCCCGGAACAGGGGGCGCTTGGCCAAGAGACCCAGTACTTC.

CDR3 protein: CASSQDQDRGSPQHF. In DNA, the CDR3 is TGTGCCAGCAGCCAAGATCAGGACAGGGGTAGCCCCCAGCATTTT. This sequence joins TRBV4-2 and TRBJ1-5; 9 bases map to TRBD1. The junction had 7 bases not matched to a gene; V was cut back by 0 bases and J by 10 bases. Germline assignment: CDR1 LGHNA and CDR2 YNFKEQ. The CDR3 sequence is 15 residues long.

The chain links TRBV7-2 to TRBJ2-1, with D unclear. CDR1 and CDR2 from the germline V gene are SGHTA and FQGNSA. The ends were cut back, 0 bases at V and 1 base at J, with 4 bases in the middle. CDR3 size: 14 residues. The CDR3 sequence is CASSLAHSYNEQFF. The CDR3 DNA reads as TGTGCCAGCAGCTTAGCCCATTCCTACAATGAGCAGTTCTTC.

This rearrangement joins TRBV5-1 to TRBJ1-4, with 9 bases lining up with TRBD1. With 0 bases clipped from V and 2 bases from J, the junction kept 8 bases outside the gene matches. CDR3 size: 18 residues. CDR1 and CDR2 from the germline V gene are SGHRS and YFSETQ. CDR3 nucleotides: TGCGCCAGCAGCTTGGCGGGGACAGGGCGCGGGACTAATGAAAAACTGTTTTTT. The encoded protein is CASSLAGTGRGTNEKLFF.

The chain links TRBV4-1 to TRBJ2-7, with no clear D. The CDR3 runs 12 residues. The germline CDR1 and CDR2 sequences are MGHRA and YSYEKL. V gave up 0 bases and J gave up 6 bases, with 6 bases separating them. The CDR3 DNA follows: TGCGCCAGCAGCCAAGATCCGGGCGAGCAGTACTTC. Protein product: CASSQDPGEQYF.

The J gene is TRBJ1-1, the V gene TRBV27; TRBD1 agrees at 12 bases. The germline CDR1 and CDR2 sequences are MNHEY and SMNVEV (reference sequence). This CDR3 is built from 17 residues. The V and J ends lost 5 bases and 2 bases, in that order; junction bases with no gene match: 9. Written as DNA, the CDR3 is TGTGCCAGCAGTGCCCTCCGGGACAGGGGGCTTAACACTGAAGCTTTCTTT. It yields the protein CASSALRDRGLNTEAFF.